What follows are 20 T cell receptor beta chains derived from one specimen sequenced in a study of cytotoxic CD8 clonotypes in ibrutinib-treated CLL. The repertoire was sequenced with immunoSEQ multiplex PCR; TCRdb's copy has only in-frame clones and lacks some. Altogether 200,000 to 250,000 clones are present, 75% to 80% being singletons, with the ten largest covering about 10%. Sample: PBMCs, taken after 12 months of ibrutinib treatment. The receptor source for this set is a human donor with chronic lymphocytic leukemia.

The chain joins TRBV5-1 to TRBJ2-3; 8 bases fit TRBD2. V lost 2 bases to trimming and J lost 0 bases; unmatched junction nucleotides: 5. Germline V CDR1 and CDR2: SGHRS, YFSETQ. This CDR3 contains 16 residues. CDR3 bases: TGCGCCAGCAGCTTCCGCGGGGGGCCTAGCACAGATACGCAGTATTTT. It yields the protein CASSFRGGPSTDTQYF.

The J gene is TRBJ2-3, the V gene TRBV27; either TRBD1 or TRBD2 may supply D (6 bases each). CDR3 length: 13 amino acids. CDR1 and CDR2 (germline): MNHEY, SMNVEV (reference sequence). V was cut by 2 bases and J by 4 bases, with 7 bases left in between. CDR3 sequence: CASSLRGADTQYF. CDR3 sequence (DNA): TGTGCCAGCAGTTTAAGGGGGGCAGATACGCAGTATTTT.

V usage is TRBV9 and J usage is TRBJ2-7, with D maybe TRBD1 (6 bases). The CDR3 has 14 amino acids. Trimming cost V 6 bases and J 5 bases, with 18 bases left between them. Germline values: CDR1 SGDLS, CDR2 YYNGEE. The CDR3, as DNA: TGTGCCAGCAACCAGGGGTCGGCAGACGACGAGCAGTACTTC. It translates to CASNQGSADDEQYF.

This clone was picked up a small number of times. The V call is TRBV7-6, the J call TRBJ2-7; 8 nucleotides align to TRBD1. V lost 0 bases, J lost 3 bases, and 1 base stayed unmatched. CDR1 and CDR2 (germline): SGHVS, FNYEAQ. The CDR3 is made up of 14 amino acids. This chain's CDR3 is CASSLADRVYEQYF. For the CDR3, the DNA is TGTGCCAGCAGCTTAGCGGACAGGGTCTACGAGCAGTACTTC. The full variable domain, its missing parts supplied by reference TRBV7-6 and TRBJ2-7, is GAGVSQSPRYKVTKRGQDVALRCDPISGHVSLYWYRQALGQGPEFLTYFNYEAQQDKSGLPNDRFSAERPEGSISTLTIQRTEQRDSAMYRCASSLADRVYEQYFGPGTRLTVT.

V and J are TRBV5-6 and TRBJ2-6; TRBD1 aligns across 9 bases. The CDR3 is 19 residues long. V dropped 5 bases and J dropped 1; count of bases not matched to a gene: 13. Looked up from germline, CDR1 is SGHDT and CDR2 is YYEEEE. The CDR3 sequence is CASSSNSDRGYSGANVLTF. The CDR3 nucleotides read TGTGCCAGCAGTTCCAACTCAGACAGGGGGTATTCTGGGGCCAACGTCCTGACTTTC.

This chain connects TRBV7-9 to TRBJ1-5; no definite D call. V was trimmed by 4 bases and J by 10 bases, leaving 11 bases between them. Per the germline V gene, CDR1 is SEHNR and CDR2 is FQNEAQ (reference sequence). CDR3 size: 12 residues. The CDR3: CASSSSGLPQHF. The CDR3 nucleotides read TGTGCCAGCAGCTCCTCGGGCCTACCCCAGCATTTT.

The rearrangement uses TRBV9 and TRBJ2-2; a weak D match, TRBD2 (5 bases). Germline V gives CDR1 SGDLS, CDR2 YYNGEE. V shed 0 bases and J shed 3 bases, with 9 bases lying between them. CDR3 length equals 15 residues. This CDR3 is CASSVGAGDTGELFF. In nucleotides, the CDR3 is TGTGCCAGCAGCGTAGGGGCCGGGGACACCGGGGAGCTGTTTTTT.

The chain joins TRBV12-5 to TRBJ2-1, with D tentatively TRBD1 or TRBD2 (5 bases each). Germline CDR1 reads LGHNT; CDR2 reads FRNRAP. This CDR3 comprises 11 residues. Trimming took off 6 bases at V and 9 bases at J, with 9 bases between the two ends. CDR3 in amino acids: CASGRESEQFF. The CDR3 DNA follows: TGTGCTAGTGGCAGGGAGTCTGAGCAGTTCTTC.

The genes are TRBV28 and TRBJ2-7; 8 nucleotides agree with TRBD2. The CDR3 consists of 13 residues. Trimming cost V 8 bases and J 3 bases; bases outside gene matches: 6. Per the germline V gene, CDR1 is MDHEN and CDR2 is SYDVKM. Here the CDR3 DNA reads TGTGCCAGCCGCGGGACTAGTATCTACGAGCAGTACTTC. This sequence encodes CASRGTSIYEQYF.

The V gene is TRBV4-2, the J gene TRBJ2-2; 9 bases match TRBD2. Germline trimming cut 0 bases from V and 7 bases from J; bases unmatched to any gene: 15. This CDR3 has 19 residues. The V gene's germline CDR1 is LGHNA and CDR2 YNFKEQ. The CDR3 loop reads CASSQERGLAGTQDGELFF. The CDR3 DNA sequence: TGTGCCAGCAGCCAAGAGCGTGGCCTAGCGGGGACCCAGGACGGGGAGCTGTTTTTT.

This clone was seen only a few times. Here the CDR3 reads CAISGTGRNNQPQHF. Here the CDR3 DNA reads TGTGCCATCAGCGGGACAGGTCGAAACAATCAGCCCCAGCATTTT. The chain has TRBV10-3 and TRBJ1-5; 8 bases line up with TRBD1. This CDR3 spans 15 amino acids. The J segment lost 3 bases and the V segment lost 6 bases, leaving 7 bases of the junction unmatched. Germline CDR1 and CDR2: ENHRY and SYGVKD.

The rearrangement joins TRBV2 to TRBJ2-3, with D tentatively TRBD1 or TRBD2 (6 bases each). With 6 bases removed from V and 3 bases from J, the gap between germline ends came to 19 bases. The CDR3 runs to 16 residues. From germline, CDR1 is SNHLY and CDR2 FYNNEI. CDR3 sequence reads: CASRGRGGVWTDTQYF. CDR3 DNA: TGTGCCAGCAGGGGCAGGGGCGGGGTGTGGACAGATACGCAGTATTTT.

This clone was observed a handful of times. V and J are TRBV7-3 and TRBJ1-1; TRBD1 might be the D (5 bases). V was pared by 5 bases and J by 5 bases, with 15 bases between. The CDR3 length is 14 residues. From germline, CDR1 is SGHTA and CDR2 FQGTGA. This CDR3 is CASSPGYGPTEAFF. The CDR3 DNA sequence: TGTGCCAGCAGCCCAGGGTACGGCCCTACTGAAGCTTTCTTT.

Notes on this clone: At one end the junction does not follow the germline gene, possibly because of a read error. This CDR3 reads CASSILAGGSGEQFF. For the CDR3, the DNA is TGTGCTAGCAGCATACTAGCGGGGGGGTCGGGTGAGCAGTTCTTC. V gene TRBV7-7 combines with J gene TRBJ2-1, with 13 bases identical to TRBD2. Germline V gene sequence: CDR1 SSHAT, CDR2 FNYEAQ (reference sequence). The CDR3 is 15 residues long. Variable domain in full (rest from reference TRBV7-7 and TRBJ2-1): GAGVSQSPRYKVTKRGQDVTLRCDPISSHATLYWYQQALGQGPEFLTYFNYEAQPDKSGLPSDRFSAERPEGSISTLTIQRTEQRDSAMYRCASSILAGGSGEQFFGPGTRLTVL.

The V and J genes are TRBV28 and TRBJ1-4; 7 positions agree with TRBD1. Germline V gene sequence: CDR1 MDHEN, CDR2 SYDVKM. V lost 4 bases, J lost 8 bases, and 7 bases stayed unmatched. The CDR3 loop spans 14 amino acids. This CDR3 reads CASSSGQDEEKLFF. Written as DNA, the CDR3 is TGTGCCAGCAGTTCAGGACAGGACGAGGAAAAACTGTTTTTT.

V usage is TRBV7-2 and J usage is TRBJ2-1; 7 bases fit TRBD2. Germline trimming cut 3 bases from V and 4 bases from J; bases unmatched to any gene: 3. The length of the CDR3 is 14 residues. CDR1 and CDR2 (germline): SGHTA, FQGNSA. CDR3 protein: CASSFRDYYNEQFF. In DNA, the CDR3 is TGTGCCAGCAGCTTCCGGGACTATTACAATGAGCAGTTCTTC.

The chain carries TRBV7-6 and TRBJ1-6, with D perhaps matching TRBD1 (6 bases). Germline lookup yields CDR1 SGHVS and CDR2 FNYEAQ. The CDR3 totals 14 residues. V lost 6 bases and J 7 bases, leaving 13 bases between the germline ends. CDR3 nucleotide sequence: TGTGCCAGCAGTCCACAGGGTAAAAATTCACCCCTCCACTTT. Translated: CASSPQGKNSPLHF. Together with reference TRBV7-6 and TRBJ1-6, the CDR3 gives the full variable domain: GAGVSQSPRYKVTKRGQDVALRCDPISGHVSLYWYRQALGQGPEFLTYFNYEAQQDKSGLPNDRFSAERPEGSISTLTIQRTEQRDSAMYRCASSPQGKNSPLHFGNGTRLTVT.

The rearrangement links TRBV19 to TRBJ2-7; maybe TRBD1 (6 bases). Germline V lookup: CDR1 LNHDA, CDR2 SQIVND (reference sequence). V was cut by 8 bases and J by 0 bases, with 23 bases left in between. The CDR3 spans 17 residues. The CDR3 coding sequence is TGTGCCAGTTCTCCCTGGACAGCCGAACCCCGCTCCTACGAGCAGTACTTC. Translation: CASSPWTAEPRSYEQYF.

This chain joins TRBV30 and TRBJ1-1, with D perhaps matching TRBD1 (5 bases). The CDR3 has 13 residues. The germline V gene has CDR1 GTSNPN and CDR2 SVGIG (reference sequence). The V and J ends lost 3 bases and 4 bases respectively, with 12 bases between them. CDR3 nucleotides: TGTGCCTGGAGCAGGAACAGGTTCACTGAAGCTTTCTTT. This codes for CAWSRNRFTEAFF.

The genes are TRBV30 and TRBJ1-3; D might be TRBD1 (5 bases). V was shortened by 0 bases and J by 0 bases, with 12 bases between the two germline ends. Germline assignment: CDR1 GTSNPN and CDR2 SVGIG (reference sequence). CDR3 length: 16 amino acids. The CDR3 DNA reads TGTGCCTGGAGTGTGGGTGTCGGGGGCTCTGGAAACACCATATATTTT. Its translation: CAWSVGVGGSGNTIYF. Full variable domain (remainder filled in from reference TRBV30 and TRBJ1-3): SQTIHQWPATLVQPVGSPLSLECTVEGTSNPNLYWYRQAAGRGLQLLFYSVGIGQISSEVPQNLSASRPQDRQFILSSKKLLLSDSGFYLCAWSVGVGGSGNTIYFGEGSWLTVV.